The 27 T cell receptor beta chains presented below share a single source sample, sequenced in a study of OX40 agonist ivuxolimab in advanced cancers. Method: immunoSEQ multiplex PCR; TCRdb's copy keeps in-frame clones and lacks some. Here the sample spans about 46,000 clones, about nine tenths being singletons. This specimen consisted of CD4+ or CD8+ T cells sorted from blood, obtained in a trial of the OX40 agonist ivuxolimab. The receptors were sampled from an adult with an advanced solid tumor such as melanoma, head and neck, liver or kidney cancer.

This chain connects TRBV19 to TRBJ1-4; D not resolved. The ends were cut back, 2 bases at V and 6 bases at J, with 7 bases in the middle. The CDR3 spans 13 residues. Per the germline V gene, CDR1 is LNHDA and CDR2 is SQIVND (reference sequence). CDR3 nucleotides: TGTGCCAGTAGTATACGACAATATGAAAAACTGTTTTTT. It encodes CASSIRQYEKLFF.

V gene TRBV9 combines with J gene TRBJ2-1; 9 bases match TRBD1. V lost 0 bases and J lost 7; bases outside the gene matches: 5. Germline CDR1 reads SGDLS; CDR2 reads YYNGEE. This CDR3 has 15 residues. CDR3 protein: CASSVEGTGFNEQFF. The CDR3 nucleotides read TGTGCCAGCAGCGTAGAAGGGACAGGGTTTAATGAGCAGTTCTTC.

The rearrangement links TRBV19 to TRBJ1-2, with D perhaps TRBD1 (5 bases). With 6 bases removed from V and 8 bases from J, the gap between germline ends came to 16 bases. The CDR3 covers 13 residues. Germline V gene lookup returns CDR1 LNHDA and CDR2 SQIVND (reference sequence). CDR3 residues: CASRESAGRGYTF. The CDR3 DNA follows: TGTGCCAGTAGGGAATCGGCAGGGCGAGGCTACACCTTC. Using reference TRBV19 and TRBJ1-2 for the parts outside the CDR3, the full variable domain is DGGITQSPKYLFRKEGQNVTLSCEQNLNHDAMYWYRQDPGQGLRLIYYSQIVNDFQKGDIAEGYSVSREKKESFPLTVTSAQKNPTAFYLCASRESAGRGYTFGSGTRLTVV.

This chain uses TRBV4-1 with TRBJ1-1, with TRBD1 matching over 7 bases. Germline CDR1 MGHRA, CDR2 YSYEKL. This CDR3 has 15 residues. The V gene end was trimmed by 1 base and the J gene end by 0 bases; junction bases not matched to a gene: 2. The CDR3 reads CASSQGDSMNTEAFF. The CDR3 nucleotides are TGCGCCAGCAGCCAAGGGGACAGCATGAACACTGAAGCTTTCTTT.

This chain links TRBV7-3 with TRBJ1-3; 8 bases line up with TRBD1. The CDR3 loop spans 14 amino acids. Germline CDR1 SGHTA, CDR2 FQGTGA. The V gene end was trimmed by 3 bases and the J gene end by 4 bases; junction bases not matched to a gene: 2. CDR3 coding DNA: TGTGCCAGCAGCTTGACAGGGGAAGGAAACACCATATATTTT. It encodes CASSLTGEGNTIYF.

J is TRBJ2-2 and V is TRBV7-9, with D unresolved. The CDR3 runs to 15 residues. Trimming shortened V by 2 bases and J by 4 bases, and 11 bases separated the two germline ends. Germline lookup yields CDR1 SEHNR and CDR2 FQNEAQ (reference sequence). In DNA form, the CDR3 reads TGTGCCAGCAGCTTAACAGATCTCGGCACCGGGGAGCTGTTTTTT. This codes for CASSLTDLGTGELFF.

The gene calls are TRBV2 and TRBJ2-3, with TRBD1 matching over 7 bases. V lost 8 bases to trimming and J lost 0 bases; unmatched junction nucleotides: 11. Looked up from germline, CDR1 is SNHLY and CDR2 is FYNNEI. The CDR3 is 16 residues long. CDR3 nucleotide sequence: TGTGCCAGCCGCAAAGGGGGCAGGCATAGCACAGATACGCAGTATTTT. Its translation is CASRKGGRHSTDTQYF.

V usage is TRBV7-2 and J usage is TRBJ1-2; TRBD1 might be the D (5 bases). CDR1 and CDR2 from the germline V gene are SGHTA and FQGNSA. The CDR3 length is 12 residues. Trimming took 5 bases from V and 4 from J, leaving 8 bases between them. CDR3 bases: TGTGCCAGCAGCACCGGGACCTATGGCTACACCTTC. Amino acids: CASSTGTYGYTF. Full variable domain (remainder filled in from reference TRBV7-2 and TRBJ1-2): GAGVSQSPSNKVTEKGKDVELRCDPISGHTALYWYRQSLGQGLEFLIYFQGNSAPDKSGLPSDRFSAERTGGSVSTLTIQRTQQEDSAVYLCASSTGTYGYTFGSGTRLTVV.

The chain carries TRBV6-1 and TRBJ1-3; D may be TRBD1 (5 bases). Trimming cost V 3 bases and J 1 base, with 7 bases left between them. Germline CDR1 reads MNHNS; CDR2 reads SASEGT. The CDR3 consists of 14 residues. For the CDR3, the DNA is TGTGCCAGCAGTGAGGCAGGGTCTGGAAACACCATATATTTT. Translation gives CASSEAGSGNTIYF.

The chain links TRBV5-1 to TRBJ2-2; perhaps TRBD1 as D (5 bases). Germline V gene sequence: CDR1 SGHRS, CDR2 YFSETQ. V shed 5 bases and J shed 4 bases, with 21 bases lying between them. The CDR3 has 17 amino acids. CDR3 bases: TGCGCCAGCAGACCCCCTCTCCAGGGATCCGCCACCGGGGAGCTGTTTTTT. Translated, it gives CASRPPLQGSATGELFF.

This clone was counted only a few times. The genes are TRBV5-6 and TRBJ2-7; D is uncertain. Germline V gene data show CDR1 as SGHDT and CDR2 as YYEEEE. The CDR3 totals 14 residues. V was trimmed by 5 bases and J by 0 bases, leaving 12 bases between them. DNA for the CDR3: TGTGCCAGCAGTGTGGGGATGAGCTCCTACGAGCAGTACTTC. Translated, it gives CASSVGMSSYEQYF.

The V call is TRBV6-6, the J call TRBJ2-2, with D possibly being TRBD1 (5 bases). Germline V gene sequence: CDR1 MNHNY, CDR2 SVGAGI (reference sequence). This CDR3 spans 16 amino acids. V lost 2 bases and J lost 3, with 13 bases in between. The CDR3 DNA reads as TGTGCCAGCAGTTACGGTGGGTCCAGGGACACCGGGGAGCTGTTTTTT. Translation: CASSYGGSRDTGELFF.

The table lists this clone with a count of one. V gene TRBV28 combines with J gene TRBJ2-7; TRBD2 might be the D (6 bases). Looked up from germline, CDR1 is MDHEN and CDR2 is SYDVKM. The CDR3 is 16 amino acids. Trimming removed 5 bases at V and 3 bases at J, with 20 bases between. In nucleotides, the CDR3 is TGTGCCAGCAGTAACTTAGGTGCTAGCGAATACTACGAGCAGTACTTC. Its translation: CASSNLGASEYYEQYF.

The chain is built from TRBV6-5 and TRBJ1-4, with D possibly TRBD1 on 5 matching bases. This CDR3 is built from 14 residues. CDR1 is MNHEY and CDR2 is SVGAGI in the germline V gene. The V end was cut by 6 bases, the J end by 0 bases, with 8 bases between. The DNA of the CDR3 is TGTGCCAGCAGACTCAGGGCAACTAATGAAAAACTGTTTTTT. As protein: CASRLRATNEKLFF.

The gene calls are TRBV4-2 and TRBJ1-1; TRBD1 matches 9 bases. Germline CDR1 is LGHNA and CDR2 is YNFKEQ. This CDR3 spans 16 amino acids. Losses at the gene ends were 0 bases for V and 4 bases for J; bases not matched to a gene: 6. CDR3 in amino acids: CASSQETGGTGTEAFF. In DNA, the CDR3 is TGTGCCAGCAGCCAAGAGACAGGGGGTACTGGCACTGAAGCTTTCTTT.

This clone was counted once. J is TRBJ2-2 and V is TRBV6-5; TRBD1 might be the D (6 bases). Germline CDR1 and CDR2: MNHEY and SVGAGI. The CDR3 has 15 residues. Trimming removed 6 bases at V and 2 bases at J, with 13 bases between. CDR3 in amino acids: CASRRLQGNTGELFF. CDR3 coding DNA: TGTGCCAGCAGGCGACTACAGGGAAACACCGGGGAGCTGTTTTTT.

This sequence joins TRBV11-2 and TRBJ1-2, with 7 bases identical to TRBD1. Trimming cost V 4 bases and J 0 bases; bases outside gene matches: 5. The CDR3 contains 15 residues. Germline CDR1 is SGHAT and CDR2 is FQNNGV. CDR3 sequence: CASSSIGQANYGYTF. Written as DNA, the CDR3 is TGTGCCAGCAGCTCTATTGGACAGGCTAACTATGGCTACACCTTC. The full variable domain, in which reference TRBV11-2 and TRBJ1-2 provide the parts outside the CDR3, is EAGVAQSPRYKIIEKRQSVAFWCNPISGHATLYWYQQILGQGPKLLIQFQNNGVVDDSQLPKDRFSAERLKGVDSTLKIQPAKLEDSAVYLCASSSIGQANYGYTFGSGTRLTVV.

V gene TRBV28 combines with J gene TRBJ1-2; D is undetermined. V gave up 3 bases and J gave up 2 bases, with 16 bases separating them. The CDR3 consists of 16 residues. The germline V gene has CDR1 MDHEN and CDR2 SYDVKM. The CDR3 nucleotides read TGTGCCAGCAGTTTGACCTCGGAACGACTAAACTATGGCTACACCTTC. It is translated as CASSLTSERLNYGYTF.

The chain employs TRBV11-3 and TRBJ2-1; D remains unclear. Trimming left V 4 bases short and J 6 bases short, with 10 bases between. Germline V gene data show CDR1 as SGHNT and CDR2 as YENEEA. This CDR3 has 13 residues. As DNA, the CDR3 is TGTGCCAGCAGCTATTCCGCTAGCAATGAGCAGTTCTTC. Encoded protein: CASSYSASNEQFF.

This clone appeared a single time. The CDR3 protein is CASSDLLPLHF. DNA of the CDR3: TGTGCCAGCAGTGATTTACTACCCCTCCACTTT. The chain employs TRBV2 and TRBJ1-6; no clear D gene. The CDR3 covers 11 residues. Germline CDR1 and CDR2: SNHLY and FYNNEI. Trimming pared 3 bases from V and 12 bases from J, leaving 6 bases between.

This chain joins TRBV28 and TRBJ1-5; no definite D call. Germline CDR1 is MDHEN and CDR2 is SYDVKM. The CDR3 extends over 14 amino acids. V was shortened by 6 bases and J by 5 bases, with 14 bases between the two germline ends. The CDR3 loop reads CASSPGTKYQPQHF. DNA for the CDR3: TGTGCCAGCAGCCCGGGAACCAAATATCAGCCCCAGCATTTT.

The chain links TRBV10-3 to TRBJ1-1, with D possibly matching TRBD1 (6 bases). This CDR3 spans 14 amino acids. V was shortened by 3 bases and J by 4 bases, with 12 bases between the two germline ends. The germline V gene encodes CDR1 ENHRY and CDR2 SYGVKD. CDR3 in amino acids: CAISDPGASTEAFF. In nucleotides, the CDR3 is TGTGCCATCAGTGATCCAGGGGCGAGCACTGAAGCTTTCTTT.

The V and J genes are TRBV27 and TRBJ1-1; TRBD1 is a possible D gene (5 bases). V was pared by 4 bases and J by 1 base, with 16 bases between. This CDR3 has 16 amino acids. Germline loops: CDR1 MNHEY, CDR2 SMNVEV (reference sequence). CDR3 DNA: TGTGCCAGCAGTTCCCAGTTCCGCAGGGCGAACACTGAAGCTTTCTTT. It encodes CASSSQFRRANTEAFF.

This chain connects TRBV10-2 to TRBJ2-4; 10 bases are a match to TRBD2. The germline V gene encodes CDR1 WSHSY and CDR2 SAAADI. The ends lost 9 bases at V and 2 bases at J; junction bases unmatched: 13. This CDR3 has 17 amino acids. The CDR3 protein is CASRPGVAGGSKNIQYF. The CDR3 nucleotides are TGCGCCAGTCGTCCTGGAGTAGCGGGGGGATCCAAAAACATTCAGTACTTC.

The CDR3 DNA follows: TGCAGCGTACAAAGATCGACCCCGGGACAGGGGACGGAGGAGACCCAGTACTTC. Its protein product is CSVQRSTPGQGTEETQYF. The rearrangement uses TRBV29-1 and TRBJ2-5, with 10 bases fitting TRBD1. This CDR3 spans 18 amino acids. Germline CDR1 reads SQVTM; CDR2 reads ANQGSEA. The junction had 21 bases not matched to a gene; V was cut back by 6 bases and J by 5 bases.

The gene calls are TRBV5-1 and TRBJ1-2; 10 bases align to TRBD1. Germline assignment: CDR1 SGHRS and CDR2 YFSETQ. This CDR3 is built from 16 residues. Unmatched junction bases numbered 7, after V lost 0 bases and J lost 5 bases. CDR3 nucleotides: TGCGCCAGCAGCTTGGGACAGGGGGCTCCTCAATATGGCTACACCTTC. Translated, it gives CASSLGQGAPQYGYTF.

The chain employs TRBV10-3 and TRBJ2-7, with 10 bases fitting TRBD2. From germline, CDR1 is ENHRY and CDR2 SYGVKD. This CDR3 is built from 14 residues. The V and J ends lost 4 bases and 3 bases, in that order; junction bases with no gene match: 3. The CDR3 DNA sequence: TGTGCCATCAGTGCGCTAGCGGGAGACTACGAGCAGTACTTC. It translates to CAISALAGDYEQYF.